The 26 T cell receptor beta chains presented below share a single source sample, sequenced in a study of T cells after yellow fever vaccination. One entry per CDR3 protein results from TCRdb running MiXCR on the 5' RACE reads. This sample yields about 400,000 distinct CDR3 sequences, of which approximately 5.7% are seen a single time; approximately 16% belongs to the top ten. The specimen comprised PBMCs, sampled 5 days after the yellow fever booster vaccination. These receptors all come from a man aged 25 to 40 who received the YFV17D yellow fever vaccine.

The chain uses TRBV10-3 and TRBJ1-1, with a possible D match to TRBD1 (6 bases). The CDR3 totals 13 residues. The germline V and J ends were trimmed by 7 bases and 5 bases, with 14 bases remaining between them. Per the germline V gene, CDR1 is ENHRY and CDR2 is SYGVKD. CDR3 amino acids: CAITGQPGTEAFF. CDR3 in DNA: TGTGCCATCACAGGACAGCCCGGGACTGAAGCTTTCTTT.

In this sample, this clonotype turned up many times. J is TRBJ2-4 and V is TRBV28, with a tentative D call TRBD1 (7 bases). Germline CDR1 is MDHEN and CDR2 is SYDVKM. This CDR3 region has 13 residues. The germline V and J ends were trimmed by 6 bases and 9 bases, with 15 bases remaining between them. The CDR3: CASSLSGGSIQYF. CDR3 nucleotide sequence: TGTGCCAGCAGCCTCTCAGGGGGGTCCATTCAGTACTTC.

In its sample, this clonotype was seen a few times. V usage is TRBV2 and J usage is TRBJ2-7, with 7 nucleotides matching TRBD2. Losses at the gene ends were 8 bases for V and 0 bases for J; bases not matched to a gene: 7. The CDR3 runs 14 residues. Germline values: CDR1 SNHLY, CDR2 FYNNEI. The CDR3 region has the DNA TGTGCCAGCCTCCGATCTAGCGGCTCCTACGAGCAGTACTTC. Amino acids: CASLRSSGSYEQYF.

This clonotype was seen many times. This sequence joins TRBV20-1 and TRBJ2-7; 11 positions match TRBD2. The V and J ends lost 5 bases and 5 bases, in that order; junction bases with no gene match: 8. Germline-derived CDR1 and CDR2 are DFQATT and SNEGSKA (reference sequence). The CDR3 totals 14 residues. CDR3 nucleotide sequence: TGCAGTGCTGACGTAGCGGGAGGGCGGGACGAGCAGTACTTC. As protein: CSADVAGGRDEQYF.

In this sample, this clonotype turned up a few times. The chain uses TRBV28 and TRBJ1-2; D is unclear. This CDR3 contains 13 residues. CDR1 is MDHEN and CDR2 is SYDVKM in the germline V gene. V was clipped by 1 base and J by 3 bases, with 6 bases between them. This chain's CDR3 is CASSLLSDYGYTF. As DNA, the CDR3 is TGTGCCAGCAGTTTATTGAGCGACTATGGCTACACCTTC.

This clonotype was recorded a few times. The chain recombines TRBV7-2 with TRBJ2-1; D is unresolved. Germline-derived CDR1 and CDR2 are SGHTA and FQGNSA. The CDR3 covers 14 residues. Trimming pared 3 bases from V and 8 bases from J, leaving 14 bases between. This CDR3 reads CASSFSAMSDEQFF. CDR3 DNA sequence: TGTGCCAGCAGCTTTTCGGCCATGTCGGATGAGCAGTTCTTC.

This clonotype appeared a few times. CDR3: CASSESGRGTVGLYEQFF. CDR3 DNA sequence: TGTGCCAGCAGTGAATCGGGGCGTGGGACTGTCGGCCTATATGAGCAGTTCTTC. The J gene is TRBJ2-1, the V gene TRBV25-1, with D possibly TRBD2 on 6 matching bases. The CDR3 extends over 18 amino acids. Germline V gene lookup returns CDR1 MGHDK and CDR2 SYGVNS. Trimming took 1 base from V and 8 from J, leaving 24 bases between them.

This clonotype was recorded at least ten times. The gene calls are TRBV28 and TRBJ2-7, with D possibly TRBD2 on 6 matching bases. Trimming pared 2 bases from V and 2 bases from J, leaving 13 bases between. Germline CDR1 is MDHEN and CDR2 is SYDVKM. The CDR3 length is 15 residues. This CDR3 reads CASSLVAGWPYEQYF. CDR3 coding DNA: TGTGCCAGCAGTTTAGTGGCGGGATGGCCCTACGAGCAGTACTTC.

This clonotype was seen many times. This chain joins TRBV7-9 and TRBJ2-3; tentatively, D is TRBD1 (6 bases). Germline V lookup: CDR1 SEHNR, CDR2 FQNEAQ (reference sequence). The length of the CDR3 is 15 residues. Trimming cost V 4 bases and J 2 bases, with 13 bases left between them. CDR3 coding DNA: TGTGCCAGCAGCTGGGCTGGACAGTCCACAGATACGCAGTATTTT. Protein: CASSWAGQSTDTQYF.

This clonotype was picked up many times. The chain uses TRBV29-1 and TRBJ2-2; 9 nucleotides match TRBD2. J gave up 4 bases and V 7 bases, and 7 bases lay outside the gene matches. The CDR3 extends over 14 amino acids. CDR1 is SQVTM and CDR2 is ANQGSEA in the germline V gene. CDR3 in DNA: TGCAGCGGCCGACTAGCGGTGGGCACCGGGGAGCTGTTTTTT. It codes for CSGRLAVGTGELFF.

This clonotype was counted a few times. The genes are TRBV28 and TRBJ2-1, with TRBD2 matching over 10 bases. V shed 8 bases and J 9 bases; nucleotides not matched to a gene: 13. CDR1 and CDR2 from the germline V gene are MDHEN and SYDVKM. The CDR3 has 15 amino acids. The DNA of the CDR3 is TGTGCCAGCGCGTCGAGGGGGGTAGCGGGAGGTGAGCAGTTCTTC. As protein: CASASRGVAGGEQFF. Full variable domain (outside the CDR3, taken from reference TRBV28 and TRBJ2-1): DVKVTQSSRYLVKRTGEKVFLECVQDMDHENMFWYRQDPGLGLRLIYFSYDVKMKEKGDIPEGYSVSREKKERFSLILESASTNQTSMYLCASASRGVAGGEQFFGPGTRLTVL.

This clonotype was found many times. The V call is TRBV20-1, the J call TRBJ2-2; D perhaps matches TRBD2 (5 bases). Germline loops: CDR1 DFQATT, CDR2 SNEGSKA (reference sequence). Trimming cost V 2 bases and J 6 bases, with 7 bases left between them. This CDR3 spans 12 amino acids. Written as DNA, the CDR3 is TGCAGTGCTAGACTAGCAGCCGGGGAGCTGTTTTTT. Translated, it gives CSARLAAGELFF.

The sample holds many counts of this clonotype. As DNA, the CDR3 is TGTGCCACCAGTCGGGGAGGGACAGAACAAGAGACCCAGTACTTC. The encoded protein is CATSRGGTEQETQYF. This chain joins TRBV24-1 and TRBJ2-5; D is tentatively TRBD1 or TRBD2 (7 bases each). In germline, CDR1 is KGHDR, CDR2 SFDVKD. The V and J ends lost 6 bases and 2 bases respectively, with 15 bases between them. The CDR3 consists of 15 residues.

The table lists this clonotype with a few counts. The chain uses TRBV19 and TRBJ2-7; D may correspond to TRBD1 or TRBD2 (5 bases each). The length of the CDR3 is 15 residues. Trimming cost V 3 bases and J 7 bases, with 19 bases left between them. Germline-derived CDR1 and CDR2 are LNHDA and SQIVND (reference sequence). The DNA for the CDR3 is TGTGCCAGTAGTATTACCGGGACCGGCAGGGCTGAGCAGTACTTC. Its translation is CASSITGTGRAEQYF.

This clonotype was seen ten or more times. Here the CDR3 reads CATSREPGQDTQYF. Written as DNA, the CDR3 is TGTGCCACCAGCAGAGAGCCAGGGCAAGATACGCAGTATTTT. The chain couples TRBV15 to TRBJ2-3; D is possibly TRBD1 (5 bases). Germline V lookup: CDR1 LNHNV, CDR2 YYDKDF (reference sequence). CDR3 size: 14 residues. The V end lost 0 bases, the J end lost 5 bases, and 9 bases lay between the germline ends.

This clonotype was counted at least ten times. The chain carries TRBV3-1 and TRBJ2-1; D remains unclear. The CDR3 runs 13 residues. V lost 0 bases to trimming and J lost 5 bases, with 5 bases between them. The germline gives CDR1 LGHDT, CDR2 YNNKEL (reference sequence). CDR3 amino acids: CASSQEVHNEQFF. The CDR3 region has the DNA TGTGCCAGCAGCCAAGAGGTGCACAATGAGCAGTTCTTC.

This clonotype was seen more than once but under ten times. The genes are TRBV28 and TRBJ2-5; 9 nucleotides align to TRBD2. The CDR3 is made up of 16 amino acids. From germline, CDR1 is MDHEN and CDR2 SYDVKM. V shed 5 bases and J 5 bases; nucleotides not matched to a gene: 12. DNA of the CDR3: TGTGCCAGCAGTGGGATGACTAGCGGACCTACGGAGACCCAGTACTTC. It yields the protein CASSGMTSGPTETQYF.

There are many counts of this clonotype. The genes are TRBV6-5 and TRBJ2-1; 11 bases line up with TRBD2. Per the germline V gene, CDR1 is MNHEY and CDR2 is SVGAGI. The CDR3 length is 18 residues. Losses at the gene ends were 0 bases for V and 2 bases for J; bases not matched to a gene: 6. The CDR3: CASSYSHLAGGTYNEQFF. For the CDR3, the DNA is TGTGCCAGCAGTTACTCTCATCTAGCGGGGGGAACCTACAATGAGCAGTTCTTC.

This clonotype was observed at least ten times. V is TRBV14 and J is TRBJ2-7; D is unclear. The CDR3 consists of 15 residues. With 5 bases removed from V and 0 bases from J, the gap between germline ends came to 14 bases. The germline gives CDR1 SGHDN, CDR2 FVKESK. CDR3 DNA sequence: TGTGCCAGCAGCGCACGTAGGATCGGCTCCTACGAGCAGTACTTC. This translates into CASSARRIGSYEQYF.

This clonotype has ten or more counts. The CDR3 protein is CASSRRGTSTDTQYF. The CDR3 DNA follows: TGCGCCAGCAGCCGCCGGGGCACCAGCACAGATACGCAGTATTTT. The chain joins TRBV5-1 to TRBJ2-3; D is tentatively TRBD1 or TRBD2 (5 bases each). Germline V lookup: CDR1 SGHRS, CDR2 YFSETQ. The CDR3 has 15 residues. The ends were cut back, 4 bases at V and 0 bases at J, with 12 bases in the middle.

The table lists this clonotype with many counts. The genes are TRBV20-1 and TRBJ2-3; tentative D call: TRBD2 (5 bases). V was cut by 6 bases and J by 0 bases, with 10 bases left in between. This CDR3 contains 13 residues. The germline V gene encodes CDR1 DFQATT and CDR2 SNEGSKA (reference sequence). As DNA, the CDR3 is TGCAGTGCGGTAGCGACTAGCACAGATACGCAGTATTTT. Encoded protein: CSAVATSTDTQYF.

This clonotype was seen a few times. The chain joins TRBV3-1 to TRBJ2-5, with D perhaps TRBD1 or TRBD2 (5 bases each). The CDR3 spans 15 residues. Trimming removed 1 base at V and 4 bases at J, with 13 bases between. Germline CDR1 and CDR2: LGHDT and YNNKEL (reference sequence). CDR3 amino acids: CASSQAGSGTETQYF. CDR3 in DNA: TGTGCCAGCAGCCAAGCAGGGTCAGGGACAGAGACCCAGTACTTC.

On this clonotype itself: Given a much more abundant clone one base away, this may be a read error. The rearrangement uses TRBV25-1 and TRBJ2-1; 8 bases fit TRBD1. This CDR3 comprises 15 residues. The ends lost 6 bases at V and 3 bases at J; junction bases unmatched: 7. In germline, CDR1 is MGHDK, CDR2 SYGVNS. CDR3: CASRTGTGLYNEQFF. DNA for the CDR3: TGTGCCAGCAGGACCGGGACAGGACTCTACAATGAGCAGTTCTTC. Variable domain in full (rest from reference TRBV25-1 and TRBJ2-1): EADIYQTPRYLVIGTGKKITLECSQTMGHDKMYWYQQDPGMELHLIHYSYGVNSTEKGDLSSESTVSRIRTEHFPLTLESARPSHTSQYLCASRTGTGLYNEQFFGPGTRLTVL.

This chain uses TRBV6-6 with TRBJ1-1; D gene uncertain. Germline V CDR1 and CDR2: MNHNY, SVGAGI (reference sequence). V was shortened by 7 bases and J by 4 bases, with 10 bases between the two germline ends. The length of the CDR3 is 12 residues. CDR3 sequence (DNA): TGTGCCAGCACTTTCGAAGGCACTGAAGCTTTCTTT. Translation gives CASTFEGTEAFF.

This clonotype was counted many times. CDR3 in DNA: TGCGCCAGCAGCCCTGGACTAGCGGGAGGGCTGGAGACCCAGTACTTC. This codes for CASSPGLAGGLETQYF. This rearrangement joins TRBV5-1 to TRBJ2-5; 15 bases agree with TRBD2. CDR1 and CDR2 from the germline V gene are SGHRS and YFSETQ. The V and J ends lost 4 bases and 5 bases, in that order; junction bases with no gene match: 6. This CDR3 comprises 16 residues.

The J gene is TRBJ2-2, the V gene TRBV7-2; TRBD2 aligns across 14 bases. This CDR3 has 17 residues. V shed 1 base and J 7 bases; nucleotides not matched to a gene: 5. Germline V gives CDR1 SGHTA, CDR2 FQGNSA. This CDR3 is CASSLGLAGGPNGELFF. DNA for the CDR3: TGTGCCAGCAGCTTAGGACTAGCGGGAGGGCCCAACGGGGAGCTGTTTTTT.